A single sample gave rise to the 28 T cell receptor beta chains below, sequenced in a study of T cells in Graves' hyperthyroidism and ophthalmopathy. Authors of the study amplified TCR beta CDR3 regions from RNA transcripts. Researchers ran a first-round RT-PCR on the TCR CDR3 using the HTBI primer set. MiXCR, applied by TCRdb to the multiplex PCR reads, yields one record per CDR3 protein. The sample holds 300,000 to 400,000 distinct CDR3 sequences, roughly 13% seen once. What was sequenced was blood. These TCRs come from a woman aged 25 to 39 with Graves' hyperthyroidism.

Only a few counts were recorded for this clonotype. The CDR3 DNA reads as TGCAGCGTTGAAGATACAGGGGGCACTGAAGCTTTCTTT. The encoded protein is CSVEDTGGTEAFF. V usage is TRBV29-1 and J usage is TRBJ1-1; 8 bases fit TRBD1. Per the germline V gene, CDR1 is SQVTM and CDR2 is ANQGSEA. The junction had 1 base not matched to a gene; V was cut back by 0 bases and J by 4 bases. The CDR3 sequence is 13 residues long.

On this clonotype: A much larger clone differs from this one at a single base, so this may be a read error. The V and J genes are TRBV24-1 and TRBJ2-2; a possible D gene is TRBD2 (5 bases). CDR3 size: 16 residues. The V gene lost 5 bases and the J gene lost 6 bases, with 18 bases spanning the gap. Germline V gives CDR1 KGHDR, CDR2 SFDVKD. The CDR3 coding sequence is TGTGCCACCAGTGTCGCCGGGATAGCCAAGGCCGGGGAGCTGTTTTTT. Protein product: CATSVAGIAKAGELFF.

This clonotype came up many times. The chain joins TRBV2 to TRBJ1-4; D uncertain. Trimming left V 10 bases short and J 8 bases short, with 17 bases between. Germline-derived CDR1 and CDR2 are SNHLY and FYNNEI. The CDR3 spans 13 residues. Here the CDR3 DNA reads TGTGCCACCAACCCGAGATCTCGGGAAAAACTGTTTTTT. It yields the protein CATNPRSREKLFF.

This clonotype was observed many times. This rearrangement joins TRBV28 to TRBJ2-1; the match to TRBD2 covers 8 bases. Germline lookup yields CDR1 MDHEN and CDR2 SYDVKM. The CDR3 is made up of 18 amino acids. With V trimmed by 3 bases and J by 5 bases, 15 bases remained unmatched. CDR3 region: CASSFGLAGLERNNEQFF. CDR3 DNA sequence: TGTGCCAGCAGTTTTGGCCTAGCGGGCCTCGAGAGAAACAATGAGCAGTTCTTC.

This clonotype was found many times. This rearrangement joins TRBV11-2 to TRBJ2-2, with D unresolved. This CDR3 is 13 amino acids long. Trimming cost V 1 base and J 4 bases, with 4 bases left between them. Germline V gives CDR1 SGHAT, CDR2 FQNNGV. CDR3 loop: CASSLALTGELFF. CDR3 nucleotide sequence: TGTGCCAGCAGCTTAGCACTCACCGGGGAGCTGTTTTTT.

This clonotype occurred a few times. The chain recombines TRBV6-2 or TRBV6-3 with TRBJ2-2, with D hard to call. The V gene's germline CDR1 is MNHEY and CDR2 SVGEGT. CDR3 length: 13 amino acids. V lost 6 bases and J lost 6, with 11 bases in between. This CDR3 is CASRPGRAGELFF. CDR3 nucleotides: TGTGCCAGCAGACCAGGACGAGCCGGGGAGCTGTTTTTT.

This clonotype was detected ten times or more. The chain employs TRBV2 and TRBJ1-5; D call uncertain. The CDR3 has 13 amino acids. In germline, CDR1 is SNHLY, CDR2 FYNNEI. V was trimmed by 5 bases and J by 4 bases, leaving 9 bases between them. As DNA, the CDR3 is TGTGCCAGCAGTCTGGCCTCAAATCAGCCCCAGCATTTT. This gives the protein CASSLASNQPQHF.

The sample holds many counts of this clonotype. The chain recombines TRBV7-3 with TRBJ2-2; 8 nucleotides match TRBD2. The CDR3 contains 16 residues. The V and J ends lost 2 bases and 0 bases, in that order; junction bases with no gene match: 2. Germline V gene lookup returns CDR1 SGHTA and CDR2 FQGTGA. The CDR3 is CASSLYSGTNTGELFF. CDR3 sequence (DNA): TGTGCCAGCAGCTTATATAGCGGGACGAACACCGGGGAGCTGTTTTTT.

The rearrangement links TRBV10-3 to TRBJ1-4, with D possibly being TRBD1 (6 bases). The CDR3 length is 18 residues. Germline V CDR1 and CDR2: ENHRY, SYGVKD. V lost 2 bases and J 6 bases, leaving 22 bases between the germline ends. This CDR3 reads CAISEGPDRISSDEKLFF. The CDR3 region has the DNA TGTGCCATCAGTGAGGGCCCGGACAGAATATCCTCAGATGAAAAACTGTTTTTT.

About this clonotype: Given a much more abundant clone one base away, this may be a read error. J is TRBJ2-3 and V is TRBV12-3 or TRBV12-4; D not certain. CDR3 length equals 16 residues. CDR3 coding DNA: TGTGCCCGCAGTCCCCCAGCCGTCGTCATCACAGATACGCAGTATTTT. Its translation is CARSPPAVVITDTQYF.

This clonotype was found a few times. This chain joins TRBV5-6 and TRBJ2-1; D not resolved. V was cut by 0 bases and J by 9 bases, with 4 bases left in between. Germline values: CDR1 SGHDT, CDR2 YYEEEE. The CDR3 is 11 residues long. CDR3 nucleotides: TGTGCCAGCAGCTTGGAGGTTGAGCAGTTCTTC. Protein sequence: CASSLEVEQFF.

This chain links TRBV29-1 with TRBJ2-3; a possible D gene is TRBD2 (5 bases). CDR1 and CDR2 (germline): SQVTM, ANQGSEA. V shed 4 bases and J shed 2 bases, with 13 bases lying between them. This CDR3 comprises 14 residues. The CDR3 DNA reads TGCAGCGTTGTCGGGGTTTTATACACAGATACGCAGTATTTT. This translates into CSVVGVLYTDTQYF.

V gene TRBV7-8 combines with J gene TRBJ2-1, with TRBD1 as a possible D gene (6 bases). V was clipped by 5 bases and J by 2 bases, with 25 bases between them. The length of the CDR3 is 19 residues. Germline assignment: CDR1 SGHVS and CDR2 FQNEAQ. The CDR3, as DNA: TGTGCCAGCAGCGTAAGAGGCTTGAACGGGGACACGACCTACAATGAGCAGTTCTTC. This sequence encodes CASSVRGLNGDTTYNEQFF.

This clonotype was recorded at least ten times. This chain connects TRBV12-3 or TRBV12-4 to TRBJ1-6, with D uncertain. Trimming shortened V by 5 bases and J by 7 bases, and 15 bases separated the two germline ends. This CDR3 region has 15 residues. The CDR3 loop is CASSPMIGVNSPLHF. CDR3 sequence (DNA): TGTGCCAGCAGTCCCATGATTGGGGTAAATTCACCCCTCCACTTT.

This clonotype was seen many times. The rearrangement uses TRBV20-1 and TRBJ2-3; tentatively, D is TRBD2 (6 bases). Germline V CDR1 and CDR2: DFQATT, SNEGSKA (reference sequence). V dropped 3 bases and J dropped 1 base, with 20 bases sitting between them. The CDR3 sequence is 17 residues long. The CDR3 DNA sequence: TGCAGTGCTAGTCGTCAGCAATTCGGGAGTGGCACAGATACGCAGTATTTT. This codes for CSASRQQFGSGTDTQYF.

This clonotype was picked up many times. This chain connects TRBV9 to TRBJ1-2; the D is unclear. Trimming shortened V by 5 bases and J by 8 bases, and 16 bases separated the two germline ends. Germline CDR1 SGDLS, CDR2 YYNGEE. CDR3 length equals 13 residues. The CDR3 region has the DNA TGTGCCAGCAGTTCCGGGCCAAAAGGGGGCTACACCTTC. Translation gives CASSSGPKGGYTF.

As for this clonotype: A much larger clone lies a single base off, so this may be a read error. This chain links TRBV28 with TRBJ1-5; D uncertain. Trimming shortened V by 6 bases and J by 7 bases, and 16 bases separated the two germline ends. Germline-derived CDR1 and CDR2 are MDHEN and SYDVKM. The CDR3 sequence is 14 residues long. CDR3 sequence reads: CASSPTELGQPQHF. CDR3 in DNA: TGTGCCAGCAGCCCTACAGAGTTAGGGCAGCCCCAGCATTTT.

This clonotype was observed at least ten times. V gene TRBV7-3 combines with J gene TRBJ2-2; D uncertain. Germline-derived CDR1 and CDR2 are SGHTA and FQGTGA. V lost 2 bases, J lost 6 bases, and 7 bases lay in between. The CDR3 extends over 13 amino acids. DNA of the CDR3: TGTGCCAGCAGCTTAGGGTTTGCCGGGGAGCTGTTTTTT. Encoded protein: CASSLGFAGELFF.

The gene calls are TRBV6-7 and TRBJ2-4; D is possibly TRBD1 or TRBD2 (5 bases each). TRBV6-7 qualifies as an ORF whose function is uncertain. CDR3 length equals 15 residues. V dropped 11 bases and J dropped 5 bases, with 22 bases sitting between them. CDR3 sequence reads: CAYNGPFGDQNIQYF. CDR3 sequence (DNA): TGTGCCTATAACGGGCCCTTCGGGGACCAAAACATTCAGTACTTC.

This clonotype has only a few counts. V and J are TRBV29-1 and TRBJ2-3; no definite D call. Germline lookup yields CDR1 SQVTM and CDR2 ANQGSEA. V was pared by 6 bases and J by 0 bases, with 7 bases between. This CDR3 is built from 12 residues. The CDR3 nucleotides read TGCAGCGTGGTCACCAGCACAGATACGCAGTATTTT. Protein product: CSVVTSTDTQYF.

The chain joins TRBV5-6 to TRBJ2-6; 9 nucleotides agree with TRBD1. Trimming took 0 bases from V and 0 from J; bases not matched to a gene: 1. CDR1 and CDR2 (germline): SGHDT, YYEEEE. CDR3 length equals 17 residues. CDR3 coding DNA: TGTGCCAGCAGCTTGGAGACAGGGGGCTCTGGGGCCAACGTCCTGACTTTC. Protein: CASSLETGGSGANVLTF.

V and J are TRBV2 and TRBJ2-7, with TRBD1 matching 8 bases. The junction had 9 bases not matched to a gene; V was cut back by 8 bases and J by 6 bases. The CDR3 is made up of 13 amino acids. Germline CDR1 SNHLY, CDR2 FYNNEI. The CDR3, as DNA: TGTGCCAGCGCGACAGGGGTAACACGCGAGCAGTACTTC. Amino acid sequence: CASATGVTREQYF. Using reference TRBV2 and TRBJ2-7 for the parts outside the CDR3, the full variable domain is EPEVTQTPSHQVTQMGQEVILRCVPISNHLYFYWYRQILGQKVEFLVSFYNNEISEKSEIFDDQFSVERPDGSNFTLKIRSTKLEDSAMYFCASATGVTREQYFGPGTRLTVT.

This clonotype appeared a few times. This chain joins TRBV3-1 and TRBJ1-1; D unresolved. Trimming pared 4 bases from V and 1 base from J, leaving 13 bases between. The CDR3 loop spans 15 amino acids. CDR1 is LGHDT and CDR2 is YNNKEL in the germline V gene (reference sequence). CDR3 coding DNA: TGTGCCAGCAGCCCCGAAATTTTCGGGAACACTGAAGCTTTCTTT. Its protein product is CASSPEIFGNTEAFF.

This clonotype was detected ten times or more. The rearrangement links TRBV2 to TRBJ2-1; D is possibly TRBD1 or TRBD2 (5 bases each). The germline V gene encodes CDR1 SNHLY and CDR2 FYNNEI. V was pared by 4 bases and J by 7 bases, with 5 bases between. The CDR3 runs to 11 residues. CDR3 bases: TGTGCCAGCAGTGGGGGGAATGAGCAGTTCTTC. It specifies CASSGGNEQFF.

This chain connects TRBV7-9 to TRBJ1-4; 8 bases map to TRBD1. The V gene end was trimmed by 0 bases and the J gene end by 5 bases; junction bases not matched to a gene: 5. The CDR3 has 16 residues. The V gene's germline CDR1 is SEHNR and CDR2 FQNEAQ (reference sequence). CDR3 sequence (DNA): TGTGCCAGCAGCTTAGCCACGACAGGGGAAAATGAAAAACTGTTTTTT. This encodes CASSLATTGENEKLFF.

This CDR3 is CASSLGGAAVEKFF. The CDR3 nucleotides are TGTGCCAGCAGTTTAGGGGGGGCCGCGGTGGAAAAGTTCTTC. V gene TRBV6-1 combines with J gene TRBJ2-1; D possibly corresponds to TRBD2 (7 bases). The CDR3 has 14 amino acids. V was shortened by 5 bases and J by 14 bases, with 22 bases between the two germline ends. The V gene's germline CDR1 is MNHNS and CDR2 SASEGT.

A few counts support this clonotype. The V and J genes are TRBV6-1 and TRBJ1-2, with 8 bases identical to TRBD1. The V gene's germline CDR1 is MNHNS and CDR2 SASEGT. CDR3 length: 12 residues. V lost 3 bases to trimming and J lost 7 bases; unmatched junction nucleotides: 1. DNA of the CDR3: TGTGCCAGCAGTGAGACAGGGGTTGGCTACACCTTC. Protein sequence: CASSETGVGYTF.

The table lists this clonotype with many counts. The chain uses TRBV30 and TRBJ2-2; D possibly uses TRBD1 or TRBD2 (6 bases each). V was trimmed by 0 bases and J by 6 bases, leaving 11 bases between them. The CDR3 has 14 residues. Germline V gene data show CDR1 as GTSNPN and CDR2 as SVGIG (reference sequence). The chain's CDR3 is CAWSVLGGSGELFF. The CDR3 bases are TGTGCCTGGAGTGTACTAGGGGGGTCCGGGGAGCTGTTTTTT.